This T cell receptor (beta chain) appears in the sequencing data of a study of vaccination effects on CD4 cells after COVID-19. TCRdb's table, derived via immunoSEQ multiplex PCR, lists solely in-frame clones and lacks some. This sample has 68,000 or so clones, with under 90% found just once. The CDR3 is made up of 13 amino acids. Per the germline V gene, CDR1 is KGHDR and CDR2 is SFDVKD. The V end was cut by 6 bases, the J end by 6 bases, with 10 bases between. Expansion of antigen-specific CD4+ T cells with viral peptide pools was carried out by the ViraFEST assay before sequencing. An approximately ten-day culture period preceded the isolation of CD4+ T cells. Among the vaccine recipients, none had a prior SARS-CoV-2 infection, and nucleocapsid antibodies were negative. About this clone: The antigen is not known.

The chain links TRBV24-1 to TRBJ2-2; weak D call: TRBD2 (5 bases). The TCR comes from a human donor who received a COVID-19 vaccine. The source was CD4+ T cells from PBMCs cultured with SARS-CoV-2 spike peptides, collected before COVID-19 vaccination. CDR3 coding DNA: TGTGCCACCAGTTGGGGAGTTTCCGGGGAGCTGTTTTTT. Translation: CATSWGVSGELFF.